This T cell receptor (beta chain) was recorded in a study of CD8 T cells in Susac syndrome. The CDR3 length is 10 residues. CDR1 is GTSNPN and CDR2 is SVGIG in the germline V gene (reference sequence). Random hexamers primed reverse transcription of about 0.45 to 1 ug RNA. TCRdb analysed the immunoSEQ multiplex PCR reads with MiXCR anew, one entry per CDR3 protein. The sample consists of some 300,000 distinct CDR3 sequences, around nine tenths of them appearing once. V gene TRBV30 combines with J gene TRBJ1-2; D is unclear. This TCR came from a human donor with multiple sclerosis. Source material: CD8+ T cells from PBMCs. For the CDR3, the DNA is TGTGCTACGGACAACTATGGCTACACCTTC. It is translated as CATDNYGYTF.